This TCR beta chain was sequenced during a study of T cell changes during pregnancy in multiple sclerosis. This clone has more than one count but fewer than ten. Germline V gene sequence: CDR1 SGHVS, CDR2 FQNEAQ. V was clipped by 5 bases and J by 8 bases, with 10 bases between them. The CDR3 runs 12 residues. Generated by immunoSEQ multiplex PCR, the TCRdb table keeps only in-frame clones and is missing some. The sample carries more than 90,000 clones, around 90% recorded once. The chain employs TRBV7-8 and TRBJ2-1; a possible D gene is TRBD2 (5 bases). This specimen consisted of peripheral blood, obtained in the first trimester of pregnancy. This receptor was taken from a female donor with multiple sclerosis, enrolled in a pregnancy study. This CDR3 reads CASSHSGYEQFF. In nucleotides, the CDR3 is TGTGCCAGCAGCCATTCGGGGTATGAGCAGTTCTTC.